These 9 T cell receptor beta chains came from one sample sequenced in a study of T cells in Graves' hyperthyroidism and ophthalmopathy (dated by TCRdb to about 2019). Library prep was done by multiplex PCR. Sequencing was performed on an Illumina HiSeq 2000. The TCR beta CDR3 regions were amplified from the RNA transcripts. For the first round of RT-PCR on the TCR CDR3, the HTBI primer set was used together with the Qiagen OneStep RT-PCR kit. TCRdb itself trimmed the public reads at Q25 with fastp, ran MiXCR and retained productive beta chains. Each entry merges the rows of one CDR3 protein and shows their most common DNA and genes. This sample has some 400,000 distinct CDR3 sequences in its table, and about a fifth of those were observed once. The ten largest clonotypes hold around 3.6% of the sample. Sequenced input: blood. These receptor sequences come from a woman aged 18-35 years with Graves' hyperthyroidism.

The table lists this clonotype with many counts. V and J are TRBV28 and TRBJ1-1, with D maybe TRBD1 (6 bases). The CDR3 is 14 amino acids. CDR1 and CDR2 (germline): MDHEN, SYDVKM. Trimming pared 6 bases from V and 5 bases from J, leaving 16 bases between. The CDR3 sequence: CASSQAGAGTEAFF. As DNA, the CDR3 is TGTGCCAGCAGCCAGGCGGGGGCGGGAACTGAAGCTTTCTTT. Drawing the rest from reference TRBV28 and TRBJ1-1, the complete variable domain is DVKVTQSSRYLVKRTGEKVFLECVQDMDHENMFWYRQDPGLGLRLIYFSYDVKMKEKGDIPEGYSVSREKKERFSLILESASTNQTSMYLCASSQAGAGTEAFFGQGTRLTVV.

At least ten counts were recorded for this clonotype. J is TRBJ2-5 and V is TRBV29-1; D might be TRBD1 or TRBD2, each matching 5 bases. CDR1 SQVTM and CDR2 ANQGSEA come from the germline V gene. The CDR3 runs 12 residues. The V end lost 7 bases, the J end lost 5 bases, and 14 bases lay between the germline ends. As DNA, the CDR3 is TGCAGCGCCGCTCGGGGCTCGGAGACCCAGTACTTC. Protein product: CSAARGSETQYF.

This clonotype was counted many times. J is TRBJ2-7 and V is TRBV19; D possibly uses TRBD1 or TRBD2 (5 bases each). The CDR3 sequence is 15 residues long. Per the germline V gene, CDR1 is LNHDA and CDR2 is SQIVND (reference sequence). V shed 1 base and J shed 3 bases, with 13 bases lying between them. The CDR3 DNA follows: TGTGCCAGTAGTATAGGGGACGGATCCTACTACGAGCAGTACTTC. Translated: CASSIGDGSYYEQYF.

This clonotype was seen at least ten times. The chain carries TRBV6-1 and TRBJ1-5, with 8 positions matching TRBD1. Trimming took 7 bases from V and 7 from J; bases not matched to a gene: 9. The CDR3 runs 14 residues. Germline CDR1 is MNHNS and CDR2 is SASEGT. The CDR3, as DNA: TGTGCCAGCACCACAGGGGGGGTGGGCCAGCCCCAGCATTTT. It translates to CASTTGGVGQPQHF.

The gene calls are TRBV9 and TRBJ2-2; D remains ambiguous. The germline gives CDR1 SGDLS, CDR2 YYNGEE. Trimming took 0 bases from V and 2 from J, leaving 5 bases between them. The CDR3 has 14 residues. CDR3 nucleotides: TGTGCCAGCAGCGTAGCACAAAACACCGGGGAGCTGTTTTTT. Translating it yields CASSVAQNTGELFF.

This clonotype was recorded at least ten times. The chain is built from TRBV6-2 or TRBV6-3 and TRBJ2-5, with D perhaps matching TRBD1 or TRBD2 (5 bases each). Between the trimmed V and J ends, which lost 5 bases and 5 bases, there was a span of 18 bases. Germline CDR1 and CDR2: MNHEY and SVGEGT. This CDR3 has 15 residues. The CDR3 DNA reads as TGTGCCAGCAGTCGGTGGGGGAGTTCTAGTGAGACCCAGTACTTC. It encodes CASSRWGSSSETQYF.

This clonotype was observed many times. The rearrangement links TRBV24-1 to TRBJ1-5; D is ambiguous. V dropped 3 bases and J dropped 3 bases, with 5 bases sitting between them. This CDR3 has 13 amino acids. Germline-derived CDR1 and CDR2 are KGHDR and SFDVKD. The CDR3 DNA follows: TGTGCCACCAGTGATCGTGACAATCAGCCCCAGCATTTT. Translating gives CATSDRDNQPQHF.

This clonotype came up a few times. The genes are TRBV6-2 or TRBV6-3 and TRBJ2-6; no definite D call. CDR1 and CDR2 (germline): MNHEY, SVGEGT. V gave up 0 bases and J gave up 4 bases, with 16 bases separating them. The CDR3 consists of 18 residues. The CDR3 coding sequence is TGTGCCAGCAGTTACTCGATGGGGATTGGGGAAGGGGCCAACGTCCTGACTTTC. This gives the protein CASSYSMGIGEGANVLTF.

The table lists this clonotype with many counts. The chain employs TRBV19 and TRBJ1-2; 7 bases line up with TRBD1. Unmatched junction bases numbered 10, after V lost 5 bases and J lost 4 bases. The CDR3 is 15 residues long. The germline gives CDR1 LNHDA, CDR2 SQIVND (reference sequence). In DNA form, the CDR3 reads TGTGCCAGTAGTCCCCGGAACCGACAGGGCTATGGCTACACCTTC. The encoded protein is CASSPRNRQGYGYTF.